These 24 T cell receptor beta chains were all obtained from the same sample, sequenced in a study of shared clonotypes between healthy human individuals. Naive CD8 cells lacked CD45RO and underwent positive selection for CCR7, leaving out terminally differentiated effector memory CD45RA+ cells. The method was immunoSEQ multiplex PCR; TCRdb's version includes in-frame clones alone and lacks a portion of them. The sample consists of approximately 600,000 clones, around 96% of them appearing once. What was sequenced was naive CD8+ T cells sorted from blood. Source of these receptors: a woman aged 30 to 39 in good health.

This chain links TRBV7-9 with TRBJ1-2; 7 bases align to TRBD1. Germline V gene data show CDR1 as SEHNR and CDR2 as FQNEAQ (reference sequence). V shed 1 base and J 5 bases; nucleotides not matched to a gene: 7. The CDR3 is 15 amino acids. The CDR3 bases are TGTGCCAGCAGCTTAGGAGAGGACAGGACGTATGGCTACACCTTC. It translates to CASSLGEDRTYGYTF.

CDR3 sequence: CASSPSGTDTEAFF. In DNA, the CDR3 is TGTGCCAGCAGCCCGTCAGGGACGGACACTGAAGCTTTCTTT. The J gene is TRBJ1-1, the V gene TRBV7-3; D may be TRBD1 (5 bases). There are 14 residues in the CDR3. V was shortened by 5 bases and J by 3 bases, with 13 bases between the two germline ends. The germline CDR1 and CDR2 sequences are SGHTA and FQGTGA. Variable domain in full (rest from reference TRBV7-3 and TRBJ1-1): GAGVSQTPSNKVTEKGKYVELRCDPISGHTALYWYRQSLGQGPEFLIYFQGTGAADDSGLPNDRFFAVRPEGSVSTLKIQRTERGDSAVYLCASSPSGTDTEAFFGQGTRLTVV.

This clone was observed once. The chain combines TRBV27 with TRBJ2-7, with a weak D call TRBD1 (6 bases). Trimming took 6 bases from V and 2 from J, leaving 14 bases between them. Germline values: CDR1 MNHEY, CDR2 SMNVEV (reference sequence). This CDR3 is built from 14 residues. The DNA of the CDR3 is TGTGCCAGCAGACCACGGACAGTTCCCTACGAGCAGTACTTC. Protein: CASRPRTVPYEQYF.

Details on this clone: Other nucleotide sequences from this sample produce the same CDR3. The chain combines TRBV5-4 with TRBJ2-7; D unresolved. Germline V gene data show CDR1 as SGHNT and CDR2 as YYREEE (reference sequence). The CDR3 consists of 13 residues. V lost 0 bases and J 2 bases, leaving 6 bases between the germline ends. The CDR3 spells CASSLGGTYEQYF. The DNA for the CDR3 is TGTGCCAGCAGCTTGGGGGGAACCTACGAGCAGTACTTC.

The chain has TRBV4-1 and TRBJ2-4; weak D call: TRBD2 (6 bases). V lost 0 bases, J lost 8 bases, and 11 bases lay in between. The CDR3 is 14 residues long. CDR1 MGHRA and CDR2 YSYEKL come from the germline V gene. The CDR3 here is CASSQDRGRHIQYF. CDR3 DNA sequence: TGCGCCAGCAGCCAAGATCGGGGGAGGCACATTCAGTACTTC.

This clone was counted a few times. The chain uses TRBV28 and TRBJ1-5; TRBD1 agrees at 7 bases. The V and J ends lost 8 bases and 4 bases, in that order; junction bases with no gene match: 11. The CDR3 runs to 15 residues. Germline V gene sequence: CDR1 MDHEN, CDR2 SYDVKM. CDR3 sequence: CASRKEGAGNQPQHF. The CDR3 coding sequence is TGTGCCAGCCGGAAGGAGGGGGCGGGTAATCAGCCCCAGCATTTT.

This clone was recorded once. The chain couples TRBV2 to TRBJ2-7, with 8 bases aligning to TRBD2. Germline lookup yields CDR1 SNHLY and CDR2 FYNNEI. V trimming: 11 bases; J trimming: 0 bases; junction bases outside the gene matches: 6. The CDR3 runs to 13 residues. The CDR3 region is CAGRTSYSYEQYF. The CDR3 DNA sequence: TGTGCCGGAAGGACTAGCTACTCCTACGAGCAGTACTTC.

This rearrangement joins TRBV2 to TRBJ2-5; 15 bases map to TRBD2. The CDR3 runs 15 residues. With V trimmed by 5 bases and J by 6 bases, 4 bases remained unmatched. Germline V gene lookup returns CDR1 SNHLY and CDR2 FYNNEI. The CDR3 loop reads CASSRGLAGGKTQYF. The CDR3 region has the DNA TGTGCCAGCAGTCGGGGACTAGCGGGAGGTAAGACCCAGTACTTC.

The rearrangement uses TRBV7-6 and TRBJ2-7; D may correspond to TRBD1 or TRBD2 (5 bases each). This CDR3 comprises 15 residues. The germline CDR1 and CDR2 sequences are SGHVS and FNYEAQ. V lost 2 bases to trimming and J lost 3 bases, with 14 bases between them. CDR3 sequence: CASSLRGAALYEQYF. In DNA form, the CDR3 reads TGTGCCAGCAGCTTAAGGGGAGCGGCACTCTACGAGCAGTACTTC.

The chain joins TRBV27 to TRBJ2-7, with D unclear. V lost 9 bases, J lost 3 bases, and 18 bases lay in between. CDR1 and CDR2 from the germline V gene are MNHEY and SMNVEV (reference sequence). This CDR3 spans 14 amino acids. CDR3 nucleotide sequence: TGTGCCAGTAACCGCGGTCGAAGTCGCTACGAGCAGTACTTC. Residues: CASNRGRSRYEQYF.

The chain carries TRBV5-4 and TRBJ2-7; 7 bases agree with TRBD1. The trim removed 0 bases at V and 2 bases at J, leaving 5 bases unmatched. Germline values: CDR1 SGHNT, CDR2 YYREEE (reference sequence). This CDR3 spans 15 amino acids. The CDR3 DNA follows: TGTGCCAGCAGCTTGGGGACAGGTATTACCTACGAGCAGTACTTC. Its translation is CASSLGTGITYEQYF.

CDR3 nucleotides: TGCGCCAGCAGTGAGCTAGGGGCTTACGAGCAGTACTTC. Its translation is CASSELGAYEQYF. The rearrangement joins TRBV10-2 to TRBJ2-7, with D maybe TRBD1 (5 bases). The CDR3 contains 13 residues. The V end was cut by 2 bases, the J end by 4 bases, with 9 bases between. CDR1 is WSHSY and CDR2 is SAAADI in the germline V gene.

The chain has TRBV6-6 and TRBJ2-7, with 10 bases aligning to TRBD2. J was trimmed by 4 bases and V by 6 bases; bases with no gene match: 12. The CDR3 loop spans 16 amino acids. The V gene's germline CDR1 is MNHNY and CDR2 SVGAGI (reference sequence). The CDR3 DNA reads as TGTGCCAGCAGCCCCGAGTTGTTACTAGCGGGGTACGAGCAGTACTTC. Encoded protein: CASSPELLLAGYEQYF.

This clone was observed a single time. This chain uses TRBV29-1 with TRBJ2-2; the match to TRBD2 covers 9 bases. The CDR3 contains 16 residues. V was clipped by 7 bases and J by 5 bases; unmatched bases: 14. In germline, CDR1 is SQVTM, CDR2 ANQGSEA. CDR3 loop: CSAWGDSGRETGELFF. The CDR3, as DNA: TGCAGCGCCTGGGGGGATAGCGGGAGAGAGACCGGGGAGCTGTTTTTT.

This chain connects TRBV7-9 to TRBJ2-1; 14 bases match TRBD2. The CDR3 has 19 residues. J gave up 7 bases and V 4 bases, and 15 bases lay outside the gene matches. Germline-derived CDR1 and CDR2 are SEHNR and FQNEAQ (reference sequence). CDR3 sequence: CASSSELTSGRARSNEQFF. The CDR3 bases are TGTGCCAGCAGCTCAGAACTGACTAGCGGGAGGGCCCGGAGTAATGAGCAGTTCTTC. Looking up the rest from reference TRBV7-9 and TRBJ2-1 gives the full variable domain: DTGVSQNPRHKITKRGQNVTFRCDPISEHNRLYWYRQTLGQGPEFLTYFQNEAQLEKSRLLSDRFSAERPKGSFSTLEIQRTEQGDSAMYLCASSSELTSGRARSNEQFFGPGTRLTVL.

This clone has just one count. The chain recombines TRBV7-2 with TRBJ2-7; possibly TRBD1 for D (6 bases). CDR3 length: 17 amino acids. Germline CDR1 reads SGHTA; CDR2 reads FQGNSA. V was pared by 1 base and J by 4 bases, with 20 bases between. CDR3 in DNA: TGTGCCAGCAGCTTAGAGGTTGGCACAGGGCCTCGATACGAGCAGTACTTC. It codes for CASSLEVGTGPRYEQYF. Drawing the rest from reference TRBV7-2 and TRBJ2-7, the complete variable domain is GAGVSQSPSNKVTEKGKDVELRCDPISGHTALYWYRQSLGQGLEFLIYFQGNSAPDKSGLPSDRFSAERTGGSVSTLTIQRTQQEDSAVYLCASSLEVGTGPRYEQYFGPGTRLTVT.

The rearrangement uses TRBV5-8 and TRBJ1-5; a possible D gene is TRBD1 (5 bases). V was cut by 0 bases and J by 9 bases, with 10 bases left in between. The CDR3 totals 13 residues. Germline lookup yields CDR1 SGHTS and CDR2 YDEGEE. DNA for the CDR3: TGTGCCAGCAGCTTGGACTGGGGGGGGCCCCAGCATTTT. This translates into CASSLDWGGPQHF.

The chain uses TRBV15 and TRBJ1-1; TRBD1 matches 11 bases. The trim removed 1 base at V and 5 bases at J, leaving 9 bases unmatched. The CDR3 runs 17 residues. The germline V gene encodes CDR1 LNHNV and CDR2 YYDKDF (reference sequence). The CDR3 reads CATSRGLPGQGGTEAFF. The CDR3 DNA is TGTGCCACCAGCAGAGGATTACCGGGACAGGGGGGTACTGAAGCTTTCTTT.

The chain carries TRBV27 and TRBJ2-1, with TRBD2 matching over 14 bases. Germline V gives CDR1 MNHEY, CDR2 SMNVEV (reference sequence). V was pared by 2 bases and J by 8 bases, with 8 bases of the junction left unmatched. The CDR3 contains 17 residues. The CDR3 loop is CASSLRPGLAGEYEQFF. The DNA of the CDR3 is TGTGCCAGCAGTTTACGCCCGGGACTAGCGGGAGAATATGAGCAGTTCTTC.

The genes are TRBV28 and TRBJ1-1, with D unclear. CDR3 length: 12 residues. Trimming took 2 bases from V and 11 from J, leaving 12 bases between them. Germline loops: CDR1 MDHEN, CDR2 SYDVKM. CDR3: CASSLGETRAFF. The CDR3 DNA is TGTGCCAGCAGTTTAGGGGAAACACGGGCTTTCTTT.

This clone was seen only a few times. This CDR3 is also generated by other DNA sequences in the sample. V gene TRBV4-1 combines with J gene TRBJ2-2, with D hard to call. The length of the CDR3 is 12 residues. Trimming shortened V by 1 base and J by 4 bases, and 1 base separated the two germline ends. The V gene's germline CDR1 is MGHRA and CDR2 YSYEKL. CDR3 DNA sequence: TGCGCCAGCAGCCAAGTCACCGGGGAGCTGTTTTTT. Amino acid sequence: CASSQVTGELFF.

The CDR3 DNA is TGTGCCAGCAGTGACAGGACCTACGAGCAGTACTTC. Its protein product is CASSDRTYEQYF. The chain couples TRBV27 to TRBJ2-7; perhaps TRBD1 as D (6 bases). Trimming shortened V by 5 bases and J by 2 bases, and 7 bases separated the two germline ends. CDR3 length: 12 residues. The germline V gene encodes CDR1 MNHEY and CDR2 SMNVEV (reference sequence).

The CDR3 region has the DNA TGTGCCAGCAGTTTCGTAAGGGTGGGTCCCACAGATACGCAGTATTTT. Amino acids: CASSFVRVGPTDTQYF. This chain uses TRBV28 with TRBJ2-3; D unclear. The CDR3 length is 16 residues. Germline assignment: CDR1 MDHEN and CDR2 SYDVKM. V was clipped by 3 bases and J by 2 bases, with 15 bases between them.

Points on this clone: A read error may account for a junction end that differs from germline. The gene calls are TRBV18 and TRBJ1-2; 9 nucleotides match TRBD1. Per the germline V gene, CDR1 is KGHSH and CDR2 is LQKENI. The length of the CDR3 is 15 residues. CDR3 DNA sequence: TGTGCCAGCTCACCAACAGGGGGCTCTAACTATGGCCACACCTTC. Amino acid sequence: CASSPTGGSNYGHTF. The variable domain in full, with the rest retrieved from reference TRBV18 and TRBJ1-2, is NAGVMQNPRHLVRRRGQEARLRCSPMKGHSHVYWYRQLPEEGLKFMVYLQKENIIDESGMPKERFSAEFPKEGPSILRIQQVVRGDSAAYFCASSPTGGSNYGHTFGSGTRLTVV.